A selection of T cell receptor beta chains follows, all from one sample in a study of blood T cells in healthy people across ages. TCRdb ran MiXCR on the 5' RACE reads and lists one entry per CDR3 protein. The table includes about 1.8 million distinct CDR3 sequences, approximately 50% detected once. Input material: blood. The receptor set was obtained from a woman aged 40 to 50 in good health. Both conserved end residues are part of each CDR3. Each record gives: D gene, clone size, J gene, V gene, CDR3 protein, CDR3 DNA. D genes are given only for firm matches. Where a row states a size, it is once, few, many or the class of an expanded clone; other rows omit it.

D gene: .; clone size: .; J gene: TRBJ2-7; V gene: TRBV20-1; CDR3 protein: CSAWHRRSYEQYF; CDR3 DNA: TGCAGTGCTTGGCACAGGAGGTCCTACGAGCAGTACTTC
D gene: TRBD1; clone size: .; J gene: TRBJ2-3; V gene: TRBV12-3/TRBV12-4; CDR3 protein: CASQPTGGTTDTQYF; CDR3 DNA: TGTGCCAGTCAACCCACAGGGGGCACCACAGATACGCAGTATTTT
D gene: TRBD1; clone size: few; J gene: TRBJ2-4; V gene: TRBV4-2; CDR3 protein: CASSQAQGLDIQYF; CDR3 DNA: TGTGCCAGCAGCCAAGCACAGGGGTTAGACATTCAGTACTTC
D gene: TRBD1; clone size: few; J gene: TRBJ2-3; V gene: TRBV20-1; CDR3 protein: CSGTDRKAATDTQYF; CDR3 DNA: TGCAGCGGGACAGACCGAAAAGCGGCCACAGATACGCAGTATTTT
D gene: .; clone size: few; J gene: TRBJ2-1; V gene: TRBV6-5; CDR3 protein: CASSYSFTVPNEQFF; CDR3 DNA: TGTGCCAGCAGTTACTCGTTTACTGTCCCCAATGAGCAGTTCTTC
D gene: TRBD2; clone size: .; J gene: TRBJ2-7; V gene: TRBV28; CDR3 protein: CAGSSPRAGREYF; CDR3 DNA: TGTGCCGGCAGTTCCCCCAGGGCAGGGAGGGAGTACTTC
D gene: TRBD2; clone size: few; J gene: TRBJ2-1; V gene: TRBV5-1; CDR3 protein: CASSAGLAGLGYNEQFF; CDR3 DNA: TGCGCCAGCAGCGCGGGACTAGCGGGGCTGGGATACAATGAGCAGTTCTTC
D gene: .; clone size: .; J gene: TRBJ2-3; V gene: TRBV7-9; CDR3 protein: CASSPWGSGTDTQYF; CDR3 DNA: TGTGCCAGCAGCCCGTGGGGCTCCGGCACAGATACGCAGTATTTT
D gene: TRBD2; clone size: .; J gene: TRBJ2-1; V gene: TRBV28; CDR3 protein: CASSSTGSGGPYNEQFF; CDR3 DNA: TGTGCCAGCAGTTCCACCGGGAGCGGGGGTCCCTACAATGAGCAGTTCTTC
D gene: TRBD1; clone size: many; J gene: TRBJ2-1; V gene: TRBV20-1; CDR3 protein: CSAGGSSYNEQFF; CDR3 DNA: TGCAGCGCAGGGGGTAGCTCCTACAATGAGCAGTTCTTC
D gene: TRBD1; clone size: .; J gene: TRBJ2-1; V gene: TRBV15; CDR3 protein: CATSRDGQAEETQFF; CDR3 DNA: TGTGCCACCAGCAGAGACGGACAGGCAGAAGAGACCCAGTTCTTC
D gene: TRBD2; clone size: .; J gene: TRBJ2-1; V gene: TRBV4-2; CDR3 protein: CASSQDGTQRGGRVEQFF; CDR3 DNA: TGTGCCAGCAGCCAAGATGGGACGCAGCGGGGGGGCCGCGTTGAGCAGTTCTTC
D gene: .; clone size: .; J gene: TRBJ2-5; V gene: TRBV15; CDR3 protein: CATSTTEGSVETQYF; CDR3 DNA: TGTGCCACCAGCACTACGGAGGGGTCGGTGGAGACCCAGTACTTC
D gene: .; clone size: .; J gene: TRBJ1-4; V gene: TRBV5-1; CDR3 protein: CASTPWGINEKLFF; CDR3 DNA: TGCGCCAGCACCCCTTGGGGGATTAATGAAAAACTGTTTTTT
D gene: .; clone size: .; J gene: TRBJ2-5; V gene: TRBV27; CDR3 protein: CASSLVGVAETQYF; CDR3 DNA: TGTGCCAGCAGTTTAGTCGGCGTGGCCGAGACCCAGTACTTC
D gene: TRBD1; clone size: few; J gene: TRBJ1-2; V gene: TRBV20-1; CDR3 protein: CSARPSGGDRGGYTF; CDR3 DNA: TGCAGTGCTAGGCCCTCCGGCGGGGACAGGGGTGGCTACACCTTC
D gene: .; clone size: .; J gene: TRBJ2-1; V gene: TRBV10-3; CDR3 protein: CAISASPRNEQFF; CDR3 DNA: TGTGCCATCAGTGCGTCGCCACGAAATGAGCAGTTCTTC
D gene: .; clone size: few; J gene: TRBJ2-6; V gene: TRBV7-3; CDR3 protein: CASSSTGHDNVLTF; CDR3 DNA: TGTGCCAGCAGTTCGACAGGCCACGACAACGTCCTGACTTTC
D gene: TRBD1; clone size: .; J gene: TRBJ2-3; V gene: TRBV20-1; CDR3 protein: CSAWGQGGLQYF; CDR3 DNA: TGCAGTGCCTGGGGACAGGGAGGGCTGCAGTATTTT
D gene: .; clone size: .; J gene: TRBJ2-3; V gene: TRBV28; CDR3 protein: CASSPVVILTDTQYF; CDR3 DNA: TGTGCCAGCAGTCCTGTTGTTATCCTCACAGATACGCAGTATTTT
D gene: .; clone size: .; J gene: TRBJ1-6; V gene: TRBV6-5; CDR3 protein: CASQRNLHLTNSPLHF; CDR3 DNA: TGTGCCAGCCAGAGGAACCTCCACCTGACGAATTCACCCCTCCACTTT
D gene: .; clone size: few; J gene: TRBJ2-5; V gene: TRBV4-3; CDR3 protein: CASSQEVYRRGLQEETQYF; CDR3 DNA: TGCGCCAGCAGCCAAGAGGTATATCGACGGGGCCTCCAGGAAGAGACCCAGTACTTC
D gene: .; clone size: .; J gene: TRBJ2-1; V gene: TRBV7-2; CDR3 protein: CACSHRQVKNEQFF; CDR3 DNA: TGTGCCTGCAGCCATAGACAGGTCAAGAATGAGCAGTTCTTC
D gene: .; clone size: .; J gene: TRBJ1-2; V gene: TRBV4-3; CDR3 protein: CASSQAMPAAHYGYTF; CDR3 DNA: TGCGCCAGCAGCCAAGCGATGCCAGCCGCACACTATGGCTACACCTTC
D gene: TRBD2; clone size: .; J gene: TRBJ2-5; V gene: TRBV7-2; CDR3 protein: CASSLAIASGGGRETQYF; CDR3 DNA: TGTGCCAGCAGCTTAGCGATCGCTAGCGGGGGGGGTCGAGAGACCCAGTACTTC
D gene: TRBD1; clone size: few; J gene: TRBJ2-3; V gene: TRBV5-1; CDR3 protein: CASSLAGQGGTDTQYF; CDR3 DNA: TGCGCCAGCAGCTTGGCCGGACAGGGTGGGACAGATACGCAGTATTTT
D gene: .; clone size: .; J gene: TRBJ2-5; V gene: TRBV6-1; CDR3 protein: CASSERNAPETQYF; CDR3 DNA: TGTGCCAGCAGTGAACGGAATGCGCCAGAGACCCAGTACTTC
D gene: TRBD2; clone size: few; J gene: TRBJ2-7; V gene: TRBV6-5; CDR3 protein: CASSKASGSNEQYF; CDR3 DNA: TGTGCCAGCAGTAAGGCTAGCGGCTCAAACGAGCAGTACTTC
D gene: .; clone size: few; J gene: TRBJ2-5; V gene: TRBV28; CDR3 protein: CASSLRSGVVGEETQYF; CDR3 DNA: TGTGCCAGCAGTTTAAGGTCAGGGGTTGTTGGGGAAGAGACCCAGTACTTC
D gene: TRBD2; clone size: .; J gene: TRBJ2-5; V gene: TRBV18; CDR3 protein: CASSPPGLAGGPSTQYF; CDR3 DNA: TGTGCCAGCTCACCACCGGGACTAGCGGGGGGCCCATCGACCCAGTACTTC
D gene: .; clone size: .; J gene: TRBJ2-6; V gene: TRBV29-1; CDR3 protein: CSVEGGGVGGANVLTF; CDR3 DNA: TGCAGCGTTGAAGGAGGAGGGGTGGGGGGGGCCAACGTCCTGACTTTC
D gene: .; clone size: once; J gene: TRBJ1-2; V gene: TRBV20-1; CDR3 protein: CSARDLSTGYTF; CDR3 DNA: TGCAGTGCTAGAGATCTCTCTACGGGCTACACCTTC
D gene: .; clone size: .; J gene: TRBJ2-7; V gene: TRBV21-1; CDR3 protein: CASSHLTVSYEQYF; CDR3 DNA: TGTGCCAGCAGCCATTTAACGGTCTCCTACGAGCAGTACTTC
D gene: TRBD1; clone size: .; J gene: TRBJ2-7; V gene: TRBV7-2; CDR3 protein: CASSYPRGRATEQYF; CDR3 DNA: TGTGCCAGCAGCTATCCCAGGGGGCGAGCAACCGAGCAGTACTTC
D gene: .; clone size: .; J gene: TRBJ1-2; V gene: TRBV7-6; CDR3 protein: CASSPLLGVRGYTF; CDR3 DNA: TGTGCCAGCAGCCCTCTACTCGGGGTTCGAGGCTACACCTTC
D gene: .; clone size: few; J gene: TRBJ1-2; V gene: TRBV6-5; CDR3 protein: CASRQSGAEYGYTF; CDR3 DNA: TGTGCCAGCAGGCAGTCAGGGGCCGAATATGGCTACACCTTC
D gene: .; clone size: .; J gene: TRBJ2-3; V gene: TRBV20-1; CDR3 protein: CSGADTDTQYF; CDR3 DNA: TGCAGTGGAGCGGACACAGATACGCAGTATTTT
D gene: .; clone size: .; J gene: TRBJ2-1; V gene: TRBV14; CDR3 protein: CATAVGSLYNEQFF; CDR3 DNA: TGTGCCACTGCAGTGGGTTCCCTCTACAATGAGCAGTTCTTC
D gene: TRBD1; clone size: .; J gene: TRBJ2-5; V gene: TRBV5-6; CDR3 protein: CASSYRTGGLETQYF; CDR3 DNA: TGTGCCAGCAGCTATCGGACAGGGGGTCTGGAGACCCAGTACTTC
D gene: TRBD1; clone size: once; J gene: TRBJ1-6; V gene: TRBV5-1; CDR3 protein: CASSLEGTVPNSPLHF; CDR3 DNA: TGCGCCAGCAGCTTGGAGGGGACAGTGCCTAATTCACCCCTCCACTTT
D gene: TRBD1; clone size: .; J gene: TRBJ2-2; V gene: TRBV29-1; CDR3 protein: CSVSGTATGELFF; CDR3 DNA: TGCAGCGTGTCCGGGACAGCCACCGGGGAGCTGTTTTTT
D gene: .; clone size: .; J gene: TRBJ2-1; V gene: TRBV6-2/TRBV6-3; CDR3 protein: CASRYRDNNNEQFF; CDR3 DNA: TGTGCCAGCAGATACCGGGACAATAACAACGAGCAGTTCTTC